This T cell receptor (beta chain) was sequenced in a study of PD-L1 blockade in urothelial cancer. On the study more broadly: Patients had received 0 to 3 prior chemotherapy regimens.

V shed 8 bases and J 4 bases; nucleotides not matched to a gene: 10. The CDR3 sequence is 14 residues long. Germline CDR1 reads SGHTA; CDR2 reads FQGNSA. Assay used: immunoSEQ multiplex PCR; TCRdb lists only in-frame clones, some missing. The sample yields around 100,000 clones, around 87% seen once. Time point noted: pretreatment peripheral blood. For each patient, 1 to 8 samples were obtained, pretreatment and on-treatment. Sequencing was performed on PBMCs, taken around atezolizumab (anti-PD-L1) treatment. This chain links TRBV7-2 with TRBJ1-1, with 7 positions matching TRBD1. This receptor was taken from a man aged 55 to 70 with urothelial cancer. The CDR3 loop is CASALTGAITEAFF. The DNA of the CDR3 is TGTGCCAGCGCCTTAACAGGGGCGATCACTGAAGCTTTCTTT.